These T cell receptor beta chains were read from a single sample in a study of T-cell memory formation after mild COVID-19. One entry per CDR3 protein, called by TCRdb with MiXCR from the 5' RACE reads. The data show about 340,000 distinct CDR3 sequences, 20% seen once. The sequencing input was PBMCs or a T cell subset sorted from them (not recorded which). Receptor source: a man between 18 and 29 years old who had mild COVID-19 (a few samples of this study predate the infection). Cell type and time point are not known. Both conserved end residues are part of each CDR3. Each record gives: clone size, D gene, J gene, V gene, CDR3 protein, CDR3 DNA. The D gene is left open where the match is weak. Size values are once, few and many counts, or a class for expanded clones, and some rows have none.

NA,NA,TRBJ2-7,TRBV7-9,CASSFRESYEQYF,TGTGCCAGCAGCTTCAGGGAGTCCTACGAGCAGTACTTC
NA,NA,TRBJ2-4,TRBV6-2/TRBV6-3,CASSSASTNIQYF,TGTGCCAGCAGTTCTGCTAGCACCAACATTCAGTACTTC
few,NA,TRBJ2-7,TRBV12-3/TRBV12-4,CASRAGNPYEQYF,TGTGCCAGCAGGGCCGGAAACCCTTACGAGCAGTACTTC
few,TRBD2,TRBJ2-1,TRBV11-1,CASSSPWTSVNNEQFF,TGTGCCAGCAGCTCCCCCTGGACTAGCGTAAACAATGAGCAGTTCTTC
few,NA,TRBJ2-1,TRBV5-5,CASSGSNQAYNEQFF,TGTGCCAGCAGCGGCTCCAATCAGGCCTACAATGAGCAGTTCTTC
NA,TRBD1,TRBJ1-3,TRBV20-1,CSARDRRASGNTIYF,TGCAGTGCTCGGGACAGGAGGGCTTCTGGAAACACCATATATTTT
NA,NA,TRBJ1-2,TRBV29-1,CSVPLTGFYGYTF,TGCAGCGTACCCCTTACAGGGTTCTATGGCTACACCTTC
NA,NA,TRBJ2-5,TRBV6-6,CASRSERALQETQYF,TGTGCCAGCAGGTCAGAGAGAGCGCTCCAAGAGACCCAGTACTTC
few,TRBD2,TRBJ2-1,TRBV9,CASSVAGTSYEQFF,TGTGCCAGCAGCGTAGCCGGGACTAGCTATGAGCAGTTCTTC
few,NA,TRBJ2-7,TRBV5-1,CASSTGHVSYEQYF,TGCGCCAGCAGTACGGGACACGTCTCCTACGAGCAGTACTTC
few,TRBD1,TRBJ1-1,TRBV29-1,CSVVWQGAEAFF,TGCAGCGTTGTTTGGCAGGGGGCTGAAGCTTTCTTT
once,NA,TRBJ1-2,TRBV9,CASSPRTAKYGYTF,TGTGCCAGCAGCCCCCGGACAGCGAAGTATGGCTACACCTTC
few,NA,TRBJ1-1,TRBV20-1,CSASAARAFF,TGCAGTGCTAGTGCTGCGCGAGCTTTCTTT
NA,NA,TRBJ1-1,TRBV29-1,CSVVGGRGGNTEAFF,TGCAGCGTTGTTGGGGGGCGAGGGGGAAACACTGAAGCTTTCTTT
few,NA,TRBJ2-3,TRBV5-1,CASSDGRPPYTQYF,TGCGCCAGCAGCGATGGGCGGCCTCCTTATACGCAGTATTTT
NA,TRBD1,TRBJ1-2,TRBV6-2/TRBV6-3,CASRPQGARYGYTF,TGTGCCAGCAGGCCGCAGGGGGCGCGGTATGGCTACACCTTC
NA,TRBD2,TRBJ2-1,TRBV7-9,CASRDYHNEQFF,TGTGCCAGCCGGGACTACCACAATGAGCAGTTCTTC
NA,NA,TRBJ1-5,TRBV5-1,CASSIDSNQPQHF,TGCGCCAGCAGCATTGATAGCAATCAGCCCCAGCATTTT
few,TRBD1,TRBJ1-2,TRBV27,CASRGRTGDGYTF,TGTGCCAGCAGGGGAAGGACAGGGGATGGCTACACCTTC
few,NA,TRBJ2-1,TRBV7-6,CASSKEDSSYNEQFF,TGTGCCAGCAGCAAGGAAGATAGCTCCTACAATGAGCAGTTCTTC
NA,TRBD1,TRBJ2-3,TRBV7-2,CASSSYRGTQYF,TGTGCCAGCAGCTCGTACAGGGGTACGCAGTATTTT
NA,NA,TRBJ1-2,TRBV7-2,CASSLSTGTIYGYTF,TGTGCCAGCAGCTTATCCACCGGGACAATCTATGGCTACACCTTC
few,NA,TRBJ1-6,TRBV5-1,CASSLYTNSPLHF,TGCGCCAGCAGCTTGTATACTAATTCACCCCTCCACTTT
many,TRBD2,TRBJ2-1,TRBV5-1,CASSKGLAGVNEQFF,TGCGCCAGCAGCAAGGGACTAGCGGGGGTAAATGAGCAGTTCTTC
NA,NA,TRBJ2-3,TRBV12-3/TRBV12-4,CASSPAGDTQYF,TGTGCCAGCAGTCCGGCGGGAGATACGCAGTATTTT
NA,TRBD1,TRBJ1-2,TRBV27,CASRGTGGLYHAF,TGTGCCAGCAGGGGAACAGGGGGGTTATATCACGCCTTC
few,NA,TRBJ1-1,TRBV7-3,CASSRTWGTEAFF,TGTGCCAGCAGCCGCACTTGGGGCACTGAAGCTTTCTTT
NA,NA,TRBJ1-5,TRBV10-1,CASSESNQPQHF,TGCGCCAGCAGTGAAAGCAATCAGCCCCAGCATTTT
few,TRBD1,TRBJ1-3,TRBV6-5,CASSYSGTGSGNTIYF,TGTGCCAGCAGTTACTCCGGGACAGGGTCTGGAAACACCATATATTTT
few,NA,TRBJ1-6,TRBV5-1,CASSLAMGINSPLHF,TGCGCCAGCAGCTTGGCAATGGGGATCAATTCACCCCTCCACTTT
NA,NA,TRBJ2-3,TRBV6-5,CASSYSGASRVDTQYF,TGTGCCAGCAGTTACTCTGGAGCTTCGAGGGTAGATACGCAGTATTTT
few,NA,TRBJ1-2,TRBV4-3,CASSQDGAGRIYGYTF,TGCGCCAGCAGCCAAGATGGGGCAGGGAGGATCTATGGCTACACCTTC
few,NA,TRBJ1-5,TRBV3-1,CASSRSQGNQPQHF,TGTGCCAGCAGCCGGAGTCAAGGCAATCAGCCCCAGCATTTT
NA,NA,TRBJ1-2,TRBV20-1,CSAREWTGPNYGYTF,TGCAGTGCTAGAGAGTGGACGGGTCCGAACTATGGCTACACCTTC
once,NA,TRBJ1-2,TRBV5-5,CASSWPDRFYGYTF,TGTGCCAGCAGCTGGCCGGACAGATTCTATGGCTACACCTTC
NA,NA,TRBJ1-1,TRBV19,CASSPPTITTEAFF,TGTGCCAGTAGTCCCCCGACGATAACTACTGAAGCTTTCTTT
NA,TRBD1,TRBJ2-7,TRBV4-3,CASSQRQGRDEQYF,TGCGCCAGCAGCCAAAGACAGGGGCGGGACGAGCAGTACTTC
NA,TRBD1,TRBJ2-2,TRBV11-3,CASSLARGQYTGELFF,TGTGCCAGCAGCTTAGCCAGGGGGCAGTACACCGGGGAGCTGTTTTTT
few,TRBD1,TRBJ2-5,TRBV19,CASGQGEVETQYF,TGTGCCTCCGGACAGGGGGAAGTAGAGACCCAGTACTTC
few,NA,TRBJ2-2,TRBV18,CASSVDPRGTGELFF,TGTGCCAGCTCCGTAGACCCACGGGGGACCGGGGAGCTGTTTTTT
few,NA,TRBJ2-1,TRBV23-1,CASSQSSSDRYNEQFF,TGCGCCAGCAGTCAATCTAGTTCCGACCGTTACAATGAGCAGTTCTTC
NA,NA,TRBJ2-1,TRBV24-1,CATSGLAGQNEQFF,TGTGCCACCAGTGGTCTGGCGGGCCAAAATGAGCAGTTCTTC
NA,TRBD1,TRBJ1-5,TRBV28,CASSGTGHQPQHF,TGTGCCAGCAGTGGGACAGGACATCAGCCCCAGCATTTT
NA,NA,TRBJ2-7,TRBV10-2,CASSESGTRLYEQYF,TGCGCCAGCAGTGAAAGTGGGACTCGACTGTACGAGCAGTACTTC
few,TRBD2,TRBJ2-4,TRBV6-2/TRBV6-3,CASSALGRGGLNIQYF,TGTGCCAGCAGTGCCCTCGGGAGGGGGGGCCTAAACATTCAGTACTTC
few,TRBD2,TRBJ2-2,TRBV7-2,CASSRTSGGTGELFF,TGTGCCAGCAGCCGCACTAGCGGAGGGACCGGGGAGCTGTTTTTT
NA,TRBD2,TRBJ2-3,TRBV7-8,CASSRGRVGTDTQYF,TGTGCCAGCAGCCGTGGGAGGGTGGGCACAGATACGCAGTATTTT
NA,NA,TRBJ1-5,TRBV6-2/TRBV6-3,CASSYGHPGVRPQHF,TGTGCCAGCAGTTACGGCCATCCGGGCGTGAGGCCCCAGCATTTT
NA,TRBD1,TRBJ2-2,TRBV29-1,CSVQGSSSSTGELFF,TGCAGCGTACAGGGGAGCAGTTCCTCCACCGGGGAGCTGTTTTTT
few,NA,TRBJ2-2,TRBV5-1,CASSLDPAGITGELFF,TGCGCCAGCAGCTTGGATCCGGCGGGGATCACCGGGGAGCTGTTTTTT
NA,NA,TRBJ1-2,TRBV28,CASSRPGLRPYGYTF,TGTGCCAGCAGTCGACCGGGACTTCGCCCATATGGCTACACCTTC
NA,NA,TRBJ2-2,TRBV7-4,CASAPGGSTGELFF,TGTGCCAGCGCCCCAGGGGGGAGCACCGGGGAGCTGTTTTTT
many,NA,TRBJ1-3,TRBV12-3/TRBV12-4,CASSSTYSGNTIYF,TGTGCCAGCAGTTCGACCTATTCTGGAAACACCATATATTTT
NA,NA,TRBJ1-6,TRBV5-1,CASSRDRNYSPPHF,TGCGCCAGCAGCCGAGACAGGAACTATTCACCCCCCCACTTT
few,NA,TRBJ2-1,TRBV18,CASSRSAYNEQFF,TGTGCCAGCTCACGTTCAGCCTACAATGAGCAGTTCTTC
few,NA,TRBJ1-2,TRBV6-5,CASKSPGVPYGYTF,TGTGCCAGCAAATCCCCCGGGGTTCCCTATGGCTACACCTTC
few,TRBD1,TRBJ1-2,TRBV3-1,CASSQRQGAEYGYTF,TGTGCCAGCAGCCAAAGACAGGGGGCGGAATATGGCTACACCTTC
NA,NA,TRBJ2-2,TRBV14,CASSQGTDSLNTWELFF,TGTGCCAGCAGCCAAGGGACAGATAGTTTGAACACCTGGGAGCTGTTTTTT
NA,NA,TRBJ2-5,TRBV5-1,CASSLVGAKETQYF,TGCGCCAGCAGCTTGGTAGGGGCCAAAGAGACCCAGTACTTC
few,NA,TRBJ2-3,TRBV5-5,CASSLLPPPTDTQYF,TGTGCCAGCAGCTTGTTGCCCCCGCCTACAGATACGCAGTATTTT